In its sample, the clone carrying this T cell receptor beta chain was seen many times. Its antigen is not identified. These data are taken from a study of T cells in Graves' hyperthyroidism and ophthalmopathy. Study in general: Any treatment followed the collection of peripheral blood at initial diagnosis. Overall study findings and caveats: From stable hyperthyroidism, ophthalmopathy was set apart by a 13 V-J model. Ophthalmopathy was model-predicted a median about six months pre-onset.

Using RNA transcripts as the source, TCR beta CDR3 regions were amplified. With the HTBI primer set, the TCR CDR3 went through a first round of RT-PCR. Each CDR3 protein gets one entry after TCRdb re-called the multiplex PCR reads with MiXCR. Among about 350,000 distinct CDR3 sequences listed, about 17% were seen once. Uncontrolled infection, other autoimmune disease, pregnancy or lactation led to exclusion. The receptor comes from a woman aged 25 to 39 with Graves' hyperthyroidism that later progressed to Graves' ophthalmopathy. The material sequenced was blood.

CDR3 amino acids: CASSFELGSYEQYF. The CDR3 DNA follows: TGTGCCAGCAGCTTTGAGCTGGGTTCCTACGAGCAGTACTTC. The rearrangement joins TRBV7-8 to TRBJ2-7; D unresolved. The V end lost 3 bases, the J end lost 1 base, and 10 bases lay between the germline ends. This CDR3 spans 14 amino acids. CDR1 and CDR2 from the germline V gene are SGHVS and FQNEAQ. The whole variable domain, filled in from reference TRBV7-8 and TRBJ2-7, reads GAGVSQSPRYKVAKRGQDVALRCDPISGHVSLFWYQQALGQGPEFLTYFQNEAQLDKSGLPSDRFFAERPEGSVSTLKIQRTQQEDSAVYLCASSFELGSYEQYFGPGTRLTVT.